The 3 T cell receptor beta chains listed next were all sequenced from one sample in a study of T-cell reconstitution after alpha-beta-depleted transplantation in children. TCRbeta library preparation incorporated unique molecular identifiers. TCRdb analysed the PCR reads with MiXCR anew, one entry per CDR3 protein. The sample yields under 750,000 distinct CDR3 sequences, 23% seen once. Sequences were derived from PBMCs, mostly from graft donor cells, sampled 360 days after TCRalphabeta/CD19-depleted stem cell transplant. These receptors came from a boy under two years old who had a stem cell transplant for acute myeloid leukemia, so the T cells may come from the graft donor.

This clonotype was observed at least ten times. V is TRBV14 and J is TRBJ2-3; D gene ambiguous. Looked up from germline, CDR1 is SGHDN and CDR2 is FVKESK. The CDR3 contains 13 residues. Trimming removed 3 bases at V and 2 bases at J, with 6 bases between. The CDR3 DNA reads TGTGCCAGCAGCCACCACCTCACAGATACGCAGTATTTT. It translates to CASSHHLTDTQYF.

This clonotype was seen a few times. The chain recombines TRBV20-1 with TRBJ2-7; TRBD2 agrees at 8 bases. The germline gives CDR1 DFQATT, CDR2 SNEGSKA (reference sequence). V was pared by 5 bases and J by 4 bases, with 16 bases of the junction left unmatched. CDR3 length: 16 residues. The CDR3 DNA reads TGCAGTGCTGGCCCTGCGGGAAGCGGGGGCCTATACGAGCAGTACGTC. This encodes CSAGPAGSGGLYEQYV.

This clonotype was detected ten times or more. The CDR3, as DNA: TGCGCCAGCAGCCAAGATTCAGGGGGAGATTTGTACAATGAGCAGTTCTTC. It codes for CASSQDSGGDLYNEQFF. The chain combines TRBV4-3 with TRBJ2-1; 7 positions match TRBD1. The CDR3 is made up of 17 amino acids. After removal of 0 bases from V and 4 bases from J, the junction contained 9 bases not matched to a gene. Germline V gene sequence: CDR1 LGHNA, CDR2 YSLEER.